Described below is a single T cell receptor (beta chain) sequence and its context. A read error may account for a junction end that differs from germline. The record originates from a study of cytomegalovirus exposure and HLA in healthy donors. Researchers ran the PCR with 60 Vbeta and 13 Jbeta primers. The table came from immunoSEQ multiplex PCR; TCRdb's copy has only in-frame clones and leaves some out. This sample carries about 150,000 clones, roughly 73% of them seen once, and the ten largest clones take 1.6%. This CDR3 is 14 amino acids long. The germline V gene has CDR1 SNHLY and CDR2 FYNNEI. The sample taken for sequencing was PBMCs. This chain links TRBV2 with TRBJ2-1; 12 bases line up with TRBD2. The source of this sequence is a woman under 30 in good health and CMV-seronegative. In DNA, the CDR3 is TGTGCTAGCATAACTAGCGGGAGGTACAATGAGCAGTTCTTC. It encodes CASITSGRYNEQFF.